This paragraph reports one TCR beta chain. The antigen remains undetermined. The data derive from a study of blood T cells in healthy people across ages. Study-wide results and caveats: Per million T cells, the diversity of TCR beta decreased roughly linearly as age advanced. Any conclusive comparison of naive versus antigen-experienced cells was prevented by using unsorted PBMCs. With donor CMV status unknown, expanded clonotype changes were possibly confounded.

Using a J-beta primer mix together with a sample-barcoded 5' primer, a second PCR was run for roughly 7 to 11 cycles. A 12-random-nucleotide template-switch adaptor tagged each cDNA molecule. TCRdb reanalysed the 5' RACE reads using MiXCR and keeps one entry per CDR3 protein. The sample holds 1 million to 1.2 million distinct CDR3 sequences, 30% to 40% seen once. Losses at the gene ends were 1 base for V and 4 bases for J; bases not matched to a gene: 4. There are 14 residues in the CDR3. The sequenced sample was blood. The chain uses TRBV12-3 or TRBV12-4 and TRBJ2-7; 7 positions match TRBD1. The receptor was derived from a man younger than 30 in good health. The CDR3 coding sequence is TGTGCCAGCAGTTTAGGACAGGGTCGGTACGAGCAGTACTTC. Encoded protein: CASSLGQGRYEQYF.